Given below is one TCR beta chain in context. The CDR3 is 14 residues long. Germline loops: CDR1 SGHNT, CDR2 YYREEE (reference sequence). From its re-call of the 5' RACE reads, TCRdb lists each CDR3 protein once, without DNA. The repertoire table contains fewer than 150,000 distinct CDR3 sequences. The sample comes from a study of monozygotic twins with inflammatory bowel disease. The sample comprised blood. The rearrangement joins TRBV5-4 to TRBJ2-7; TCRdb reports TRBD1, a call that lacks DNA to check it against. The sequence came from a human donor with ulcerative colitis or Crohn's disease, or a healthy co-twin of an affected twin (not recorded which). CDR3 protein: CASSLGGPSWEQYF.